The next 25 T cell receptor beta chains were all read from a single sample in a study of blood T cell repertoires in COVID-19. The repertoire was sequenced with immunoSEQ multiplex PCR; TCRdb's copy has only in-frame clones and lacks some. This sample has a few hundred thousand clones, with approximately 85% found just once. The sample taken for sequencing was peripheral blood. Receptors originate from a human donor with COVID-19, enrolled during active disease. The donor label of this sample is uncertain.

V gene TRBV19 combines with J gene TRBJ1-1; 8 bases align to TRBD1. Per the germline V gene, CDR1 is LNHDA and CDR2 is SQIVND (reference sequence). V shed 7 bases and J 0 bases; nucleotides not matched to a gene: 16. This CDR3 has 18 residues. CDR3 amino acids: CASKESWTGRGMNTEAFF. DNA of the CDR3: TGTGCCAGTAAAGAGTCTTGGACAGGGCGAGGTATGAACACTGAAGCTTTCTTT. Complete variable domain (other parts from reference TRBV19 and TRBJ1-1): DGGITQSPKYLFRKEGQNVTLSCEQNLNHDAMYWYRQDPGQGLRLIYYSQIVNDFQKGDIAEGYSVSREKKESFPLTVTSAQKNPTAFYLCASKESWTGRGMNTEAFFGQGTRLTVV.

This chain uses TRBV27 with TRBJ2-3; 7 positions agree with TRBD2. The CDR3 consists of 14 residues. J was trimmed by 1 base and V by 2 bases; bases with no gene match: 0. From germline, CDR1 is MNHEY and CDR2 SMNVEV (reference sequence). CDR3 in amino acids: CASSLGGGTDTQYF. The CDR3 DNA sequence: TGTGCCAGCAGTTTAGGGGGGGGCACAGATACGCAGTATTTT.

The gene calls are TRBV9 and TRBJ2-2; possible D gene TRBD2, 5 bases. The CDR3 is 15 residues long. V lost 0 bases and J 4 bases, leaving 10 bases between the germline ends. CDR1 SGDLS and CDR2 YYNGEE come from the germline V gene. The CDR3 sequence is CASSVGGSGTGELFF. CDR3 DNA: TGTGCCAGCAGCGTAGGAGGGAGCGGCACCGGGGAGCTGTTTTTT.

This clone was recorded a few times. The chain joins TRBV30 to TRBJ1-6; D gene unclear. The CDR3 contains 14 residues. CDR1 is GTSNPN and CDR2 is SVGIG in the germline V gene (reference sequence). Trimming cost V 2 bases and J 6 bases, with 11 bases left between them. In nucleotides, the CDR3 is TGTGCCTGGAGTTCTGCACAGAGTAATTCACCCCTCCACTTT. It encodes CAWSSAQSNSPLHF.

The chain joins TRBV18 to TRBJ1-3, with a weak D call TRBD1 (6 bases). The CDR3 extends over 16 amino acids. Trimming took 1 base from V and 0 from J, leaving 10 bases between them. Germline lookup yields CDR1 KGHSH and CDR2 LQKENI. The CDR3 DNA reads as TGTGCCAGCTCACCACTACAGGGCACCTCTGGAAACACCATATATTTT. This gives the protein CASSPLQGTSGNTIYF.

The genes are TRBV7-8 and TRBJ1-2, with 8 bases matching TRBD1. The CDR3 is made up of 14 amino acids. J was trimmed by 5 bases and V by 4 bases; bases with no gene match: 6. Germline V gives CDR1 SGHVS, CDR2 FQNEAQ. CDR3 in DNA: TGTGCCAGCAGCTCCACAGGGGGGGGATATGGCTACACCTTC. Translated: CASSSTGGGYGYTF.

The chain carries TRBV6-5 and TRBJ1-2; 10 bases align to TRBD1. The V and J ends lost 4 bases and 6 bases, in that order; junction bases with no gene match: 5. Germline CDR1 MNHEY, CDR2 SVGAGI. CDR3 length equals 14 residues. The CDR3 nucleotides read TGTGCCAGCAGTTGGACAGGGGGTGTCGATGGCTACACCTTC. This encodes CASSWTGGVDGYTF.

The chain combines TRBV7-3 with TRBJ2-3; 8 nucleotides align to TRBD2. The CDR3 is 15 amino acids. CDR1 and CDR2 from the germline V gene are SGHTA and FQGTGA. V lost 5 bases to trimming and J lost 4 bases; unmatched junction nucleotides: 8. CDR3 sequence (DNA): TGTGCCAGCAGCACCAGCGGGGGAGTGGCAGATACGCAGTATTTT. Translated, it gives CASSTSGGVADTQYF.

This chain uses TRBV6-5 with TRBJ2-1; a possible D gene is TRBD2 (7 bases). The CDR3 contains 15 residues. The germline V gene encodes CDR1 MNHEY and CDR2 SVGAGI. V dropped 6 bases and J dropped 4 bases, with 16 bases sitting between them. CDR3 region: CASRGGLAVYNEQFF. The CDR3 DNA reads TGTGCCAGCAGAGGGGGGCTAGCGGTTTACAATGAGCAGTTCTTC.

This clone showed up just once. The chain uses TRBV5-1 and TRBJ1-6; 7 positions agree with TRBD1. Germline V gene data show CDR1 as SGHRS and CDR2 as YFSETQ. This CDR3 is 15 amino acids long. Losses at the gene ends were 7 bases for V and 7 bases for J; bases not matched to a gene: 11. CDR3 residues: CASRTSGQLNSPLHF. The CDR3, as DNA: TGCGCCAGCCGAACCTCGGGACAGTTAAATTCACCCCTCCACTTT.

The chain employs TRBV27 and TRBJ1-6; D possibly corresponds to TRBD1 (6 bases). CDR1 MNHEY and CDR2 SMNVEV come from the germline V gene (reference sequence). The CDR3 runs 16 residues. The germline V and J ends were trimmed by 3 bases and 6 bases, with 15 bases remaining between them. In nucleotides, the CDR3 is TGTGCCAGCAGTTTTTCGGCCAGGGGCTCTAATTCACCCCTCCACTTT. It yields the protein CASSFSARGSNSPLHF.

The chain combines TRBV15 with TRBJ1-1; no definite D call. CDR1 is LNHNV and CDR2 is YYDKDF in the germline V gene (reference sequence). CDR3 size: 11 residues. Trimming shortened V by 5 bases and J by 7 bases, and 8 bases separated the two germline ends. Written as DNA, the CDR3 is TGTGCCACCAGCCTTCGGGGTGAAGCTTTCTTT. It translates to CATSLRGEAFF.

In its sample, this clone was seen once. The rearrangement links TRBV19 to TRBJ1-2; 8 bases are a match to TRBD1. CDR1 is LNHDA and CDR2 is SQIVND in the germline V gene (reference sequence). With V trimmed by 3 bases and J by 5 bases, 2 bases remained unmatched. The CDR3 spans 13 residues. CDR3 nucleotide sequence: TGTGCCAGTAGTATGGGACAGGCGTATGGCTACACCTTC. Its protein is CASSMGQAYGYTF.

This clone was counted a few times. The J gene is TRBJ1-4, the V gene TRBV6-5; 9 positions agree with TRBD1. The CDR3 has 15 residues. Germline trimming cut 8 bases from V and 1 base from J; bases unmatched to any gene: 5. CDR1 and CDR2 from the germline V gene are MNHEY and SVGAGI. The CDR3 bases are TGTGCCAGCGGGACAGGGTTTTTAACTAATGAAAAACTGTTTTTT. It codes for CASGTGFLTNEKLFF.

The chain carries TRBV28 and TRBJ1-2; 8 bases agree with TRBD1. From germline, CDR1 is MDHEN and CDR2 SYDVKM. J gave up 6 bases and V 8 bases, and 11 bases lay outside the gene matches. The CDR3 is 14 residues long. CDR3 DNA: TGTGCCAGCTATCAGGGGGCAGTTAAAAATGGCTACACCTTC. It yields the protein CASYQGAVKNGYTF.

Concerning this clone: The sample carries other DNA sequences with the same CDR3. The chain carries TRBV9 and TRBJ1-3, with D perhaps matching TRBD1 (6 bases). The CDR3 runs 14 residues. Germline V gene lookup returns CDR1 SGDLS and CDR2 YYNGEE. V was clipped by 1 base and J by 4 bases, with 9 bases between them. The CDR3 region is CASSVQGSGNTIYF. DNA of the CDR3: TGTGCCAGCAGCGTACAGGGGTCCGGAAACACCATATATTTT.

The gene calls are TRBV27 and TRBJ1-4, with D possibly being TRBD1 (6 bases). CDR1 and CDR2 from the germline V gene are MNHEY and SMNVEV (reference sequence). Trimming took 5 bases from V and 7 from J, leaving 17 bases between them. The CDR3 contains 15 residues. The CDR3 spells CASSPRTASGEKLFF. The DNA for the CDR3 is TGTGCCAGCAGTCCGAGGACAGCCTCCGGTGAAAAACTGTTTTTT.

The genes are TRBV10-1 and TRBJ2-1, with D possibly being TRBD2 (6 bases). Trimming stripped 1 base from V and 7 bases from J, with 17 bases between. Germline values: CDR1 WNHNN, CDR2 SYGVQD (reference sequence). The CDR3 is made up of 16 amino acids. The CDR3 bases are TGCGCCAGCAGTGAGTATGGAGGGGCCCTAAGAAATGAGCAGTTCTTC. The encoded protein is CASSEYGGALRNEQFF.

V and J are TRBV19 and TRBJ1-1, with D possibly matching TRBD1 (6 bases). CDR1 is LNHDA, CDR2 SQIVND, per germline (reference sequence). The CDR3 consists of 14 residues. V lost 4 bases, J lost 3 bases, and 12 bases lay in between. The CDR3 DNA reads as TGTGCCAGTAGTAAGAACGGACAGTACACTGAAGCTTTCTTT. As protein: CASSKNGQYTEAFF.

The CDR3: CASSLGGLNEKLFF. DNA of the CDR3: TGTGCCAGCAGCTTGGGAGGGCTAAATGAAAAACTGTTTTTT. This chain joins TRBV5-4 and TRBJ1-4, with D hard to call. Trimming removed 0 bases from V and 5 bases from J, with 8 bases in between. CDR1 and CDR2 from the germline V gene are SGHNT and YYREEE (reference sequence). The CDR3 is made up of 14 amino acids.

J is TRBJ2-7 and V is TRBV29-1; 9 bases map to TRBD1. Losses at the gene ends were 7 bases for V and 4 bases for J; bases not matched to a gene: 14. The CDR3 spans 15 residues. CDR1 is SQVTM and CDR2 is ANQGSEA in the germline V gene. The CDR3 sequence is CSAVPGGTGIYEQYF. CDR3 sequence (DNA): TGCAGCGCCGTACCCGGGGGGACAGGGATTTACGAGCAGTACTTC.

This chain uses TRBV9 with TRBJ1-3; perhaps TRBD1 as D (5 bases). Germline CDR1 and CDR2: SGDLS and YYNGEE. Trimming removed 3 bases at V and 4 bases at J, with 5 bases between. The CDR3 is 12 residues long. CDR3 residues: CASSGTGNTIYF. The DNA for the CDR3 is TGTGCCAGCAGCGGGACAGGAAACACCATATATTTT.

V and J are TRBV27 and TRBJ1-1; the D gene is possibly TRBD1 (6 bases). Trimming shortened V by 5 bases and J by 3 bases, and 16 bases separated the two germline ends. Germline-derived CDR1 and CDR2 are MNHEY and SMNVEV (reference sequence). This CDR3 is built from 15 residues. CDR3 loop: CASSRRGARDTEAFF. The DNA of the CDR3 is TGTGCCAGCAGTCGCAGGGGCGCGCGGGACACTGAAGCTTTCTTT.

This clone occurred once. The chain joins TRBV6-6 to TRBJ1-5, with D unresolved. The CDR3 extends over 14 amino acids. V lost 2 bases and J lost 2, with 7 bases in between. In germline, CDR1 is MNHNY, CDR2 SVGAGI (reference sequence). The CDR3 loop reads CASSYGLGNQPQHF. Here the CDR3 DNA reads TGTGCCAGCAGTTACGGGCTGGGCAATCAGCCCCAGCATTTT.

This clone was recorded only once. The chain has TRBV5-4 and TRBJ2-5, with D perhaps TRBD2 (6 bases). The germline V gene encodes CDR1 SGHNT and CDR2 YYREEE (reference sequence). This CDR3 has 16 amino acids. Trimming took 4 bases from V and 5 from J, leaving 21 bases between them. The CDR3 DNA reads as TGTGCCAGCAGCGCCTCGTATCGGGGGACTGGGGAGACCCAGTACTTC. Its protein product is CASSASYRGTGETQYF.